These 7 T cell receptor beta chains were sequenced from one sample in a study of memory CD4+ T cells and cytomegalovirus serostatus. Data came from immunoSEQ multiplex PCR; TCRdb stores just in-frame clones and leaves some out. This table has tens of thousands of clones, about three quarters appearing once. The sort gate was single viable CD3+CD4+CD8-CD45RO+ cells for memory CD4+ T cells. Sequencing input: memory CD4+ T cells from blood. These receptors all come from an adult in good health and CMV-seropositive.

The chain links TRBV2 to TRBJ2-6, with TRBD1 as a possible D gene (6 bases). V was clipped by 6 bases and J by 2 bases, with 11 bases between them. Looked up from germline, CDR1 is SNHLY and CDR2 is FYNNEI. The CDR3 length is 15 residues. The CDR3 spells CASSGQSPGANVLTF. The CDR3 nucleotides read TGTGCCAGCAGCGGACAGTCTCCTGGGGCCAACGTCCTGACTTTC.

The V gene is TRBV6-1, the J gene TRBJ2-7; TRBD1 matches 11 bases. The CDR3 loop spans 15 amino acids. The V gene's germline CDR1 is MNHNS and CDR2 SASEGT. With 7 bases clipped from V and 5 bases from J, the junction kept 10 bases outside the gene matches. The CDR3 sequence: CASTRTGGGFDEQYF. The CDR3 DNA sequence: TGTGCCAGCACTAGGACAGGGGGCGGGTTCGACGAGCAGTACTTC.

This chain links TRBV2 with TRBJ2-5, with 7 bases aligning to TRBD1. CDR1 and CDR2 from the germline V gene are SNHLY and FYNNEI. The length of the CDR3 is 13 residues. Germline trimming cut 9 bases from V and 5 bases from J; bases unmatched to any gene: 9. CDR3: CARAGGPAETQYF. CDR3 nucleotides: TGTGCCAGAGCAGGGGGTCCGGCGGAGACCCAGTACTTC.

The chain recombines TRBV28 with TRBJ2-5; unclear D gene. V lost 6 bases, J lost 6 bases, and 11 bases lay in between. The CDR3 length is 12 residues. The germline V gene encodes CDR1 MDHEN and CDR2 SYDVKM. The CDR3 protein is CASRPGLQTQYF. The CDR3 region has the DNA TGTGCCAGCAGGCCTGGGCTGCAGACCCAGTACTTC.

The rearrangement joins TRBV28 to TRBJ2-2; TRBD1 matches 8 bases. Losses at the gene ends were 6 bases for V and 0 bases for J; bases not matched to a gene: 3. The CDR3 covers 15 residues. In germline, CDR1 is MDHEN, CDR2 SYDVKM. The DNA for the CDR3 is TGTGCCAGCAGCTTCAGGGGGCCGAACACCGGGGAGCTGTTTTTT. It encodes CASSFRGPNTGELFF. Supplemented by reference TRBV28 and TRBJ2-2, the full variable domain reads DVKVTQSSRYLVKRTGEKVFLECVQDMDHENMFWYRQDPGLGLRLIYFSYDVKMKEKGDIPEGYSVSREKKERFSLILESASTNQTSMYLCASSFRGPNTGELFFGEGSRLTVL.

The chain has TRBV6-1 and TRBJ2-7; D is perhaps TRBD1 or TRBD2 (5 bases each). The germline V gene encodes CDR1 MNHNS and CDR2 SASEGT. CDR3 length equals 14 residues. V dropped 6 bases and J dropped 7 bases, with 19 bases sitting between them. CDR3 nucleotides: TGTGCCAGCAGAGTTACCGGGACCCCGGGGGAGCAGTACTTC. This translates into CASRVTGTPGEQYF.

The table lists this clone with a count of one. This chain connects TRBV7-2 to TRBJ1-4; TRBD1 might be the D (6 bases). Germline CDR1 and CDR2: SGHTA and FQGNSA. The CDR3 contains 15 residues. The V end was cut by 5 bases, the J end by 2 bases, with 12 bases between. The CDR3 coding sequence is TGTGCCAGCAGCCCACTGGGGGCGACTAATGAAAAACTGTTTTTT. It specifies CASSPLGATNEKLFF.